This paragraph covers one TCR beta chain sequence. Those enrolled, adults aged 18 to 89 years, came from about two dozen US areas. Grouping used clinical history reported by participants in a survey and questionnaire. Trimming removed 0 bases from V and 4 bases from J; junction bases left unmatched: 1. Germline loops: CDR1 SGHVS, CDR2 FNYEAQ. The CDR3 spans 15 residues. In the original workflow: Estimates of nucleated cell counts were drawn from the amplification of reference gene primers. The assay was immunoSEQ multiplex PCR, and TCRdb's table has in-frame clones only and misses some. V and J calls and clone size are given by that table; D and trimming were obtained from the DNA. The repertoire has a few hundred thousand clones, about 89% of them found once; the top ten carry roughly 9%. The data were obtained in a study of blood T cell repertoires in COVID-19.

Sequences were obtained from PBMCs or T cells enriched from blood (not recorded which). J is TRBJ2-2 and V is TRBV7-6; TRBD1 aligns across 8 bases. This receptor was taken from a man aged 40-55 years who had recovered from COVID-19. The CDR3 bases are TGTGCCAGCAGCTTAGCACAGGGGGGCACCGGGGAGCTGTTTTTT. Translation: CASSLAQGGTGELFF. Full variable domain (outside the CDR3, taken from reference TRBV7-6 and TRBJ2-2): GAGVSQSPRYKVTKRGQDVALRCDPISGHVSLYWYRQALGQGPEFLTYFNYEAQQDKSGLPNDRFSAERPEGSISTLTIQRTEQRDSAMYRCASSLAQGGTGELFFGEGSRLTVL.